The TCR beta chain described here comes from a study of blood T cell repertoires in COVID-19. V shed 4 bases and J shed 4 bases, with 16 bases lying between them. The CDR3 contains 14 residues. Germline V gene data show CDR1 as GTSNPN and CDR2 as SVGIG (reference sequence). Patients in Seattle were enrolled during active infection, then followed longitudinally. This clone was counted only a few times. As handled by the study authors: How many nucleated cells were present was estimated from reference gene primer amplification. Profiled with immunoSEQ multiplex PCR; TCRdb holds only in-frame clones, not every one. That table furnishes V, J and clone size, whereas the DNA furnished D and trimming. The sample holds some 200,000 clones, around 81% seen once.

Sequenced input: peripheral blood. The chain recombines TRBV30 with TRBJ1-2; a possible D gene is TRBD1 (6 bases). This receptor was identified in a woman older than 75 with COVID-19, enrolled during active disease. In nucleotides, the CDR3 is TGTGCCTGGACCCGAAAGGGGGGGGGCTATGGCTACACCTTC. Its translation is CAWTRKGGGYGYTF.